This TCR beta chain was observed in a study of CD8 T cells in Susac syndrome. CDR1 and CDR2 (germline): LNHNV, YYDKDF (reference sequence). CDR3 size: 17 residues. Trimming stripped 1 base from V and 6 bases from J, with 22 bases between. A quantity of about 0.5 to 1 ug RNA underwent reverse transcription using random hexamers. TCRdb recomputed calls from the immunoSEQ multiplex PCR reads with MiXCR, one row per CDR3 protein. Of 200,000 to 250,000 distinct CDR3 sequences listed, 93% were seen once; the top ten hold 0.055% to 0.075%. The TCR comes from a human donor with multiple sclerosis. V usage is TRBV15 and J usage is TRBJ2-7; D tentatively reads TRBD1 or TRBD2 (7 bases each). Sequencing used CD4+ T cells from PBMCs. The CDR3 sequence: CATSRGEGSTGPGEQYF. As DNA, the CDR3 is TGTGCCACCAGCAGAGGGGAGGGGTCGACAGGGCCTGGCGAGCAGTACTTC.